This T cell receptor beta chain was identified during a study of blood T cell repertoires in COVID-19. With V trimmed by 5 bases and J by 12 bases, 9 bases remained unmatched. Germline CDR1 is LNHDA and CDR2 is SQIVND (reference sequence). The CDR3 extends over 12 amino acids. The method was immunoSEQ multiplex PCR; TCRdb's version includes in-frame clones alone and lacks a portion of them. Among around 140,000 clones listed, 75% to 90% were seen once. This TCR was sampled from an older man who had recovered from COVID-19. Source material: peripheral blood. The rearrangement joins TRBV19 to TRBJ1-1; 7 nucleotides align to TRBD1. The CDR3: CASSPSEGGPFF. DNA of the CDR3: TGTGCCAGTAGTCCGTCCGAAGGGGGCCCTTTCTTT.